One sample yielded the 12 T cell receptor beta chains listed below, sequenced in a study of OX40 agonist ivuxolimab in advanced cancers. This table comes from immunoSEQ multiplex PCR, and its TCRdb copy is limited to in-frame clones, with some not included. Of some 83,000 clones in the sample, roughly nine tenths were seen once. Sequenced material: CD4+ or CD8+ T cells sorted from blood, taken in a trial of the OX40 agonist ivuxolimab. The receptors stem from an adult with an advanced solid tumor such as melanoma, head and neck, liver or kidney cancer.

The chain carries TRBV5-1 and TRBJ2-2; 11 bases line up with TRBD2. Trimming removed 2 bases from V and 0 bases from J; junction bases left unmatched: 3. The V gene's germline CDR1 is SGHRS and CDR2 YFSETQ. The CDR3 has 17 amino acids. CDR3 protein: CASSLPGLAANTGELFF. The DNA of the CDR3 is TGCGCCAGCAGCTTACCGGGACTAGCGGCGAACACCGGGGAGCTGTTTTTT.

The V gene is TRBV7-2, the J gene TRBJ2-7; D may be TRBD2 (5 bases). Trimming shortened V by 4 bases and J by 6 bases, and 13 bases separated the two germline ends. From germline, CDR1 is SGHTA and CDR2 FQGNSA. This CDR3 has 13 amino acids. This chain's CDR3 is CASSSYLAREQYF. The CDR3 DNA follows: TGTGCCAGCAGCTCATATCTAGCTCGCGAGCAGTACTTC.

The rearrangement uses TRBV2 and TRBJ2-3; D is uncertain. This CDR3 region has 15 residues. V gave up 4 bases and J gave up 3 bases, with 14 bases separating them. CDR1 SNHLY and CDR2 FYNNEI come from the germline V gene. This CDR3 reads CASSGGRQRTDTQYF. For the CDR3, the DNA is TGTGCCAGCAGTGGAGGCCGGCAGAGGACAGATACGCAGTATTTT.

The chain is built from TRBV11-2 and TRBJ1-6; D remains unclear. The CDR3 contains 14 residues. The germline V gene has CDR1 SGHAT and CDR2 FQNNGV. V was trimmed by 0 bases and J by 9 bases, leaving 9 bases between them. In DNA, the CDR3 is TGTGCCAGCAGCTTAGATCCCGGCGTTTCACCCCTCCACTTT. Protein: CASSLDPGVSPLHF.

The chain combines TRBV6-1 with TRBJ2-5; the match to TRBD1 covers 7 bases. There are 13 residues in the CDR3. Germline loops: CDR1 MNHNS, CDR2 SASEGT. V shed 5 bases, J shed 5 bases, and the junction held 5 bases outside the gene matches. The DNA of the CDR3 is TGTGCCAGCAGTTTAGACAGGGCGGAGACCCAGTACTTC. Encoded protein: CASSLDRAETQYF.

Points on this clone: Other DNA sequences in the sample encode the same CDR3. This sequence joins TRBV5-4 and TRBJ1-2; D gene uncertain. In germline, CDR1 is SGHNT, CDR2 YYREEE (reference sequence). The germline V and J ends were trimmed by 4 bases and 0 bases, with 7 bases remaining between them. This CDR3 is 13 amino acids long. The CDR3 nucleotides read TGTGCCAGCAGCCCGGATTCTAACTATGGCTACACCTTC. Its protein product is CASSPDSNYGYTF.

V and J are TRBV27 and TRBJ2-7, with 9 nucleotides matching TRBD1. CDR3 length: 16 residues. CDR1 and CDR2 from the germline V gene are MNHEY and SMNVEV (reference sequence). With 3 bases clipped from V and 4 bases from J, the junction kept 10 bases outside the gene matches. In DNA form, the CDR3 reads TGTGCCAGCAGTTTGGTCCCCGGGACAGGGATGTACGAGCAGTACTTC. It codes for CASSLVPGTGMYEQYF.

CDR3 amino acids: CSAREDYYSYEQYF. CDR3 nucleotide sequence: TGCAGCGCCCGGGAGGACTATTACTCCTACGAGCAGTACTTC. The rearrangement uses TRBV29-1 and TRBJ2-7; 7 bases are shared with TRBD2. Germline CDR1 is SQVTM and CDR2 is ANQGSEA. There are 14 residues in the CDR3. Trimming at V came to 7 bases and at J to 0 bases, leaving 9 bases not matched to a gene.

V usage is TRBV19 and J usage is TRBJ1-5; a weak D match, TRBD1 (6 bases). Germline CDR1 reads LNHDA; CDR2 reads SQIVND (reference sequence). Trimming shortened V by 3 bases and J by 5 bases, and 14 bases separated the two germline ends. CDR3 length: 15 amino acids. The CDR3 region is CASSMGRGLDQPQHF. In nucleotides, the CDR3 is TGTGCCAGTAGTATGGGCAGGGGATTAGATCAGCCCCAGCATTTT. Full variable domain (outside the CDR3, taken from reference TRBV19 and TRBJ1-5): DGGITQSPKYLFRKEGQNVTLSCEQNLNHDAMYWYRQDPGQGLRLIYYSQIVNDFQKGDIAEGYSVSREKKESFPLTVTSAQKNPTAFYLCASSMGRGLDQPQHFGDGTRLSIL.

V gene TRBV19 combines with J gene TRBJ2-1, with D possibly being TRBD2 (7 bases). This CDR3 contains 14 residues. Looked up from germline, CDR1 is LNHDA and CDR2 is SQIVND (reference sequence). V gave up 6 bases and J gave up 7 bases, with 16 bases separating them. The CDR3: CASSSSGGGNEQFF. CDR3 nucleotides: TGTGCCAGTAGCTCTAGCGGAGGGGGAAATGAGCAGTTCTTC.

The J gene is TRBJ1-1, the V gene TRBV18; 9 bases are shared with TRBD1. This CDR3 is 16 amino acids long. V lost 3 bases and J lost 5; bases outside the gene matches: 10. Germline-derived CDR1 and CDR2 are KGHSH and LQKENI. Here the CDR3 DNA reads TGTGCCAGCTCACCGGGACAGGGTCGGCATTCTACTGAAGCTTTCTTT. Its protein product is CASSPGQGRHSTEAFF.

The chain uses TRBV19 and TRBJ2-7, with TRBD2 matching 12 bases. Germline V gives CDR1 LNHDA, CDR2 SQIVND (reference sequence). The CDR3 loop spans 16 amino acids. J lost 4 bases, V lost 9 bases, and 13 bases had no gene match. The CDR3 protein is CASRRAGTSGFYEQYF. CDR3 sequence (DNA): TGTGCCAGCAGAAGAGCCGGGACTAGCGGGTTTTACGAGCAGTACTTC.